Listed below are T cell receptor beta chains from one sample, sequenced in a study of T-cell reconstitution after alpha-beta-depleted transplantation in children. TCRdb analysed the PCR reads with MiXCR anew, one entry per CDR3 protein. This table has about 580,000 distinct CDR3 sequences, approximately 22% appearing once. The starting material was PBMCs, mostly from graft donor cells, obtained 360 days after TCRalphabeta/CD19-depleted stem cell transplant. The receptors were sampled from a boy under two years old who had a stem cell transplant for acute myeloid leukemia, so the T cells may come from the graft donor. Each CDR3 is given with its conserved first and last residue. A D gene is named only where the DNA matches it firmly. Part of the rows lack a size; the others show once, few, many or a class for expanded clones.

D	size	V	J	DNA	CDR3
-	-	TRBV5-1	TRBJ2-5	TGCGCCAGCAGCCCTAACCTCAGGGAGACCCAGTACTTC	CASSPNLRETQYF
-	many	TRBV7-9	TRBJ2-4	TGTGCCAGCAGCTTACGGGACAACATTCAGTACTTC	CASSLRDNIQYF
-	many	TRBV6-5	TRBJ2-5	TGTGCCAGCAGTTACGGGGCCCTACGGGGAGAGACCCAGTACTTC	CASSYGALRGETQYF
-	-	TRBV11-2	TRBJ1-1	TGTGCCAGCAGCCGAGGGGAGGGCCTAATGAACACTGAAGCTTTCTTT	CASSRGEGLMNTEAFF
-	-	TRBV10-2	TRBJ2-1	TGCGCCAGCAGGGCCCCACTAGCCGGGTGGGCCAATGAGCAGTTCTTC	CASRAPLAGWANEQFF
-	many	TRBV20-1	TRBJ2-1	TGCAGTGCTAACCCGGGTGGCCGGAATGAGCAGTTCTTC	CSANPGGRNEQFF
TRBD2	many	TRBV4-1	TRBJ2-5	TGCGCCAGCAGCCAAGTGCGGGGGGGCCGCGGGACCCAGTACTTC	CASSQVRGGRGTQYF
-	many	TRBV20-1	TRBJ2-7	TGCAGTGCTAGCCCACAGCCCTACGAGCAGTACTTC	CSASPQPYEQYF
TRBD2	-	TRBV12-3/TRBV12-4	TRBJ2-3	TGTGCCAGCAGGTCAGGACTAGCGGAGGCTCCTCGCACAGATACGCAGTATTTT	CASRSGLAEAPRTDTQYF
-	-	TRBV7-2	TRBJ2-4	TGTGCCAGCAGCTTCGGGGCCCCCGGCATTCAGTACTTC	CASSFGAPGIQYF
-	few	TRBV4-2	TRBJ2-3	TGTGCCAGCAGCCAAGATATGGACTATTCCCTCACAGATACGCAGTATTTT	CASSQDMDYSLTDTQYF
TRBD1	-	TRBV13	TRBJ2-5	TGTGCCAGCAGCTCAGAGGGGCAGGGGGCGAGAGAGACCCAGTACTTC	CASSSEGQGARETQYF
-	many	TRBV20-1	TRBJ2-1	TGCAGTGCTTCGTTGACTGTCAATGAGCAGTTCTTC	CSASLTVNEQFF
-	few	TRBV5-1	TRBJ2-3	TGCGCCAGCAGCTTGGTAGCAGCCCTTTCGGGAGATACGCAGTATTTT	CASSLVAALSGDTQYF
-	many	TRBV29-1	TRBJ1-1	TGCAGCGCAGAGGACACTGAAGCTTTCTTT	CSAEDTEAFF
-	many	TRBV10-3	TRBJ2-7	TGTGCCATCCGGGGTACGACGGACAGTTCCTACGAGCAGTACTTC	CAIRGTTDSSYEQYF
TRBD1	few	TRBV5-1	TRBJ2-3	TGCGCCAGCAGTTGGACAGGGCCTACGGCAGATACGCAGTATTTT	CASSWTGPTADTQYF
-	few	TRBV11-3	TRBJ1-1	TGTGCCAGCAGCTTCGCCCGATTGGGTTTTGACACTGAAGCTTTCTTT	CASSFARLGFDTEAFF
TRBD1	-	TRBV6-5	TRBJ2-1	TGTGCCAGCAGTTCCCGGGACAGCGTATCTTACAATGAGCAGTTCTTC	CASSSRDSVSYNEQFF
-	-	TRBV5-1	TRBJ2-7	TGCGCCAGCACCCTCGGGACGGCGGGCTACGAGCAGTACTTC	CASTLGTAGYEQYF
-	-	TRBV20-1	TRBJ2-1	TGCAGTGCGGGGGGGGGCTATGAGCAGTTCTTC	CSAGGGYEQFF